This TCR beta chain is drawn from a study of CD8 T cells in ankylosing spondylitis. Study-level points and caveats: Disease-linked clones reportedly showed significant enrichment in matched ankylosing spondylitis synovial fluid. Clones that were linked to disease were CD8+ and were relatively rare in peripheral blood. Typical of ankylosing spondylitis blood, it appeared, was a TCR beta motif of eight highly homologous variants. Certain motif variants had earlier appeared in reactive arthritis synovial fluid and blood.

With molecular barcodes, quantitative 5'-RACE was used to make the TCR beta libraries. TCRdb used MiXCR to reprocess the 5' RACE reads, holding one entry per CDR3 protein. The sample consists of under 550,000 distinct CDR3 sequences, 20% to 30% of them appearing once. Points on this clonotype: The antigen is undetermined.

CDR1 is KGHSH, CDR2 LQKENI, per germline. V was clipped by 2 bases and J by 2 bases, with 4 bases between them. This CDR3 is 13 amino acids long. The chain links TRBV18 to TRBJ2-1; D uncertain. Sequenced material: blood, either unsorted or a sorted T cell fraction (not recorded which). The TCR was taken from a male donor with ankylosing spondylitis. As DNA, the CDR3 is TGTGCCAGCTCACCAAGCGCCTACAATGAGCAGTTCTTC. Amino acid sequence: CASSPSAYNEQFF. Combining the CDR3 with reference TRBV18 and TRBJ2-1 gives the whole variable domain NAGVMQNPRHLVRRRGQEARLRCSPMKGHSHVYWYRQLPEEGLKFMVYLQKENIIDESGMPKERFSAEFPKEGPSILRIQQVVRGDSAAYFCASSPSAYNEQFFGPGTRLTVL.